The rows below give T cell receptor beta chains drawn from one sample of a study of cytotoxic CD8 clonotypes in ibrutinib-treated CLL. Measured with immunoSEQ multiplex PCR; TCRdb has only the in-frame clones, and not every one. The data contain about 150,000 clones, roughly three quarters of them singletons. The input for sequencing was PBMCs, taken after 24 months of ibrutinib treatment. These TCRs come from a human donor with chronic lymphocytic leukemia. The CDR3 runs from the conserved cysteine through the conserved F or W. A D gene is named only where the DNA matches it firmly. Only some rows state a clone size, as once, few, many or a class for expanded clones.

D gene: NA
V gene: TRBV5-1
J gene: TRBJ1-1
clone size: NA
CDR3 protein: CASTQDRLNTEAFF
CDR3 DNA: TGCGCCAGCACCCAGGACAGATTGAACACTGAAGCTTTCTTT

D gene: NA
V gene: TRBV30
J gene: TRBJ2-7
clone size: NA
CDR3 protein: CAVDAGGSYEQYF
CDR3 DNA: TGTGCCGTGGACGCCGGGGGCTCCTACGAGCAGTACTTC

D gene: TRBD1
V gene: TRBV18
J gene: TRBJ2-2
clone size: NA
CDR3 protein: CASSSLGQGSTGELFF
CDR3 DNA: TGTGCCAGCTCATCGCTGGGACAGGGGAGCACCGGGGAGCTGTTTTTT

D gene: NA
V gene: TRBV5-6
J gene: TRBJ2-7
clone size: NA
CDR3 protein: CASSWPGVTYEQYF
CDR3 DNA: TGTGCCAGCAGCTGGCCAGGTGTAACCTACGAGCAGTACTTC

D gene: TRBD2
V gene: TRBV19
J gene: TRBJ2-3
clone size: many
CDR3 protein: CATTRGGPSTDTQYF
CDR3 DNA: TGTGCCACCACGCGGGGGGGGCCTAGCACAGATACGCAGTATTTT

D gene: NA
V gene: TRBV27
J gene: TRBJ2-7
clone size: few
CDR3 protein: CASSFSLGSYEQYF
CDR3 DNA: TGTGCCAGCAGTTTTTCCCTGGGGTCCTACGAGCAGTACTTC

D gene: NA
V gene: TRBV28
J gene: TRBJ1-3
clone size: many
CDR3 protein: CASSFTASGNTIYF
CDR3 DNA: TGTGCCAGCAGTTTTACAGCCTCTGGAAACACCATATATTTT

D gene: NA
V gene: TRBV19
J gene: TRBJ2-7
clone size: NA
CDR3 protein: CASSMGGALSYEQYF
CDR3 DNA: TGTGCCAGTAGTATGGGGGGGGCCCTCTCCTACGAGCAGTACTTC

D gene: NA
V gene: TRBV5-4
J gene: TRBJ2-3
clone size: NA
CDR3 protein: CASTPGGAYLGDTQYF
CDR3 DNA: TGTGCCAGCACCCCAGGGGGGGCCTACCTTGGGGATACGCAGTATTTT

D gene: NA
V gene: TRBV6-1
J gene: TRBJ2-4
clone size: NA
CDR3 protein: CASNRLGLGKNIQYF
CDR3 DNA: TGTGCCAGCAATCGTTTGGGTTTGGGCAAAAACATTCAGTACTTC

D gene: NA
V gene: TRBV5-1
J gene: TRBJ1-5
clone size: NA
CDR3 protein: CASSSEGDQPQHF
CDR3 DNA: TGCGCCAGCAGCTCCGAGGGGGATCAGCCCCAGCATTTT

D gene: TRBD1
V gene: TRBV19
J gene: TRBJ1-5
clone size: NA
CDR3 protein: CASSMGTGWLGGNQPQHF
CDR3 DNA: TGTGCCAGTAGTATGGGGACAGGGTGGTTGGGGGGCAATCAGCCCCAGCATTTT

D gene: NA
V gene: TRBV7-9
J gene: TRBJ2-6
clone size: NA
CDR3 protein: CASSLSSGSGANVLTF
CDR3 DNA: TGTGCCAGCAGCTTGAGTAGTGGCTCTGGGGCCAACGTCCTGACTTTC

D gene: NA
V gene: TRBV6-1
J gene: TRBJ2-7
clone size: NA
CDR3 protein: CASSRWDTSYEQYF
CDR3 DNA: TGTGCCAGCAGTAGATGGGACACCTCCTACGAGCAGTACTTC

D gene: NA
V gene: TRBV28
J gene: TRBJ2-4
clone size: NA
CDR3 protein: CASSPVVWQSWNIQYF
CDR3 DNA: TGTGCCAGCAGCCCCGTTGTTTGGCAATCGTGGAACATTCAGTACTTC

D gene: NA
V gene: TRBV5-6
J gene: TRBJ2-3
clone size: NA
CDR3 protein: CASSLAQRGATDTQYF
CDR3 DNA: TGTGCCAGCAGCTTGGCCCAGCGCGGGGCCACAGATACGCAGTATTTT

D gene: TRBD1
V gene: TRBV5-1
J gene: TRBJ1-2
clone size: NA
CDR3 protein: CASSLVGTGDYGYTF
CDR3 DNA: TGCGCCAGCAGCTTGGTGGGGACAGGGGACTATGGCTACACCTTC

D gene: NA
V gene: TRBV5-1
J gene: TRBJ2-3
clone size: few
CDR3 protein: CASRVVRATDTQYF
CDR3 DNA: TGCGCCAGCAGGGTGGTGAGGGCAACAGATACGCAGTATTTT

D gene: TRBD2
V gene: TRBV19
J gene: TRBJ2-3
clone size: NA
CDR3 protein: CASSMDRGGTDTQYF
CDR3 DNA: TGTGCCAGTAGTATGGACCGGGGGGGCACAGATACGCAGTATTTT

D gene: TRBD2
V gene: TRBV28
J gene: TRBJ2-1
clone size: NA
CDR3 protein: CASSLSGRWNEQFF
CDR3 DNA: TGTGCCAGCAGTTTATCCGGGAGGTGGAATGAGCAGTTCTTC

D gene: NA
V gene: TRBV28
J gene: TRBJ1-5
clone size: NA
CDR3 protein: CASSSTPYSNQPQHF
CDR3 DNA: TGTGCCAGCAGTAGTACCCCCTATAGCAATCAGCCCCAGCATTTT

D gene: NA
V gene: TRBV28
J gene: TRBJ1-5
clone size: NA
CDR3 protein: CASSPGGSNQPQHF
CDR3 DNA: TGTGCCAGCTCTCCCGGGGGTAGCAATCAGCCCCAGCATTTT

D gene: NA
V gene: TRBV6-6
J gene: TRBJ1-4
clone size: NA
CDR3 protein: CASSRPGTFSGEKLFF
CDR3 DNA: TGTGCCAGCAGTCGCCCCGGGACATTTAGTGGTGAAAAACTGTTTTTT

D gene: NA
V gene: TRBV6-5
J gene: TRBJ1-3
clone size: NA
CDR3 protein: CASSYSGNTIYF
CDR3 DNA: TGTGCCAGCAGTTACTCTGGAAACACCATATATTTT

D gene: NA
V gene: TRBV28
J gene: TRBJ2-7
clone size: NA
CDR3 protein: CASSLRREQYF
CDR3 DNA: TGTGCCAGCAGCCTTCGACGGGAGCAGTACTTC

D gene: NA
V gene: TRBV7-2
J gene: TRBJ1-5
clone size: NA
CDR3 protein: CASSPPGGVQPQHF
CDR3 DNA: TGTGCCAGCAGCCCACCCGGGGGGGTTCAGCCCCAGCATTTT

D gene: NA
V gene: TRBV5-1
J gene: TRBJ2-2
clone size: NA
CDR3 protein: CASSLGLAGGELFF
CDR3 DNA: TGCGCCAGCAGCTTGGGGCTAGCTGGCGGGGAGCTGTTTTTT

D gene: TRBD1
V gene: TRBV11-2
J gene: TRBJ1-4
clone size: medium-sized
CDR3 protein: CASSPGTGGHEKLFF
CDR3 DNA: TGTGCCAGCAGCCCGGGGACAGGGGGTCATGAAAAACTGTTTTTT

D gene: TRBD2
V gene: TRBV7-3
J gene: TRBJ2-1
clone size: NA
CDR3 protein: CASSLRPGLAPYNEQFF
CDR3 DNA: TGTGCCAGCAGCCTACGACCGGGACTAGCGCCTTACAATGAGCAGTTCTTC

D gene: NA
V gene: TRBV5-6
J gene: TRBJ2-7
clone size: NA
CDR3 protein: CASAAPAKGSYEQYF
CDR3 DNA: TGTGCCAGCGCGGCCCCGGCGAAGGGGTCCTACGAGCAGTACTTC

D gene: TRBD2
V gene: TRBV5-1
J gene: TRBJ2-3
clone size: NA
CDR3 protein: CASSFELAGAGDTQYF
CDR3 DNA: TGCGCCAGCAGCTTCGAACTAGCGGGGGCGGGAGATACGCAGTATTTT

D gene: NA
V gene: TRBV10-3
J gene: TRBJ1-1
clone size: once
CDR3 protein: CAISEADRRHTEAFF
CDR3 DNA: TGTGCCATCAGTGAGGCCGACAGGAGGCACACTGAAGCTTTCTTT

D gene: TRBD2
V gene: TRBV28
J gene: TRBJ2-7
clone size: NA
CDR3 protein: CASSSPPGGGGQYF
CDR3 DNA: TGTGCCAGCAGTTCACCCCCGGGCGGCGGGGGGCAGTACTTC

D gene: NA
V gene: TRBV5-6
J gene: TRBJ1-2
clone size: NA
CDR3 protein: CASSLGQGRGYGYTF
CDR3 DNA: TGTGCCAGCAGCTTGGGGCAGGGCAGGGGCTATGGCTACACCTTC

D gene: TRBD1
V gene: TRBV27
J gene: TRBJ1-1
clone size: few
CDR3 protein: CASTAGQGARTEAFF
CDR3 DNA: TGTGCCAGTACCGCGGGACAGGGAGCCCGAACTGAAGCTTTCTTT

D gene: TRBD1
V gene: TRBV5-8
J gene: TRBJ2-1
clone size: NA
CDR3 protein: CASSPRTGRNEQFF
CDR3 DNA: TGTGCCAGCAGCCCCCGGACAGGGAGGAATGAGCAGTTCTTC